One and the same sample provided the 18 T cell receptor beta chains below, sequenced in a study of PD-1 blockade in classical Hodgkin lymphoma. The table came from immunoSEQ multiplex PCR; TCRdb's copy has only in-frame clones and leaves some out. The table has under 30,000 clones, around 82% seen once. Patients all relapsed after autologous stem cell transplantation, and there was variation in brentuximab vedotin exposure. The starting material was peripheral blood mononuclear cells (PBMCs), obtained before the second cycle of nivolumab. Receptors were obtained from a human donor with classical Hodgkin lymphoma.

The table lists this clone with a count of one. The rearrangement uses TRBV11-2 and TRBJ2-1; TRBD2 matches at 10 bases. Germline lookup yields CDR1 SGHAT and CDR2 FQNNGV. V gave up 3 bases and J gave up 4 bases; unmatched junction bases: 3. This CDR3 has 15 amino acids. This CDR3 reads CASSLDSGGYNEQFF. CDR3 nucleotide sequence: TGTGCCAGCAGCTTGGATAGCGGGGGGTACAATGAGCAGTTCTTC.

The chain joins TRBV29-1 to TRBJ1-5; D might be TRBD1 (5 bases). CDR1 and CDR2 from the germline V gene are SQVTM and ANQGSEA. The CDR3 extends over 13 amino acids. V gave up 4 bases and J gave up 3 bases, with 10 bases separating them. In DNA, the CDR3 is TGCAGCGTTGCATGGGGCCCCAATCAGCCCCAGCATTTT. Translation gives CSVAWGPNQPQHF.

This chain uses TRBV7-2 with TRBJ1-6; the D gene is possibly TRBD1 (6 bases). V lost 4 bases and J lost 9, with 19 bases in between. CDR3 length: 16 residues. Germline assignment: CDR1 SGHTA and CDR2 FQGNSA. The CDR3 is CASSSLGARRRSPLHF. The DNA for the CDR3 is TGTGCCAGCAGCTCGTTGGGGGCACGGCGTCGTTCACCCCTCCACTTT.

The rearrangement uses TRBV28 and TRBJ2-7; TRBD2 aligns across 7 bases. The CDR3 length is 13 residues. The V segment lost 2 bases and the J segment 4 bases; nucleotides outside the gene matches: 2. Per germline, CDR1 MDHEN and CDR2 SYDVKM. This CDR3 is CASSLRGGYEQYF. CDR3 sequence (DNA): TGTGCCAGCAGTTTACGCGGGGGTTACGAGCAGTACTTC. Combining the CDR3 with reference TRBV28 and TRBJ2-7 gives the whole variable domain DVKVTQSSRYLVKRTGEKVFLECVQDMDHENMFWYRQDPGLGLRLIYFSYDVKMKEKGDIPEGYSVSREKKERFSLILESASTNQTSMYLCASSLRGGYEQYFGPGTRLTVT.

The rearrangement joins TRBV7-2 to TRBJ1-1, with D tentatively TRBD1 (6 bases). V lost 5 bases to trimming and J lost 6 bases, with 10 bases between them. Germline CDR1 reads SGHTA; CDR2 reads FQGNSA. The CDR3 has 12 residues. CDR3 bases: TGTGCCAGCAGCCTCGGGACACCTGAAGCTTTCTTT. This codes for CASSLGTPEAFF.

The rearrangement uses TRBV18 and TRBJ2-7, with D perhaps being TRBD1 or TRBD2 (5 bases each). From germline, CDR1 is KGHSH and CDR2 LQKENI. The CDR3 has 13 residues. The germline V and J ends were trimmed by 6 bases and 1 base, with 10 bases remaining between them. The chain's CDR3 is CASSPGASYEQYF. The CDR3 DNA reads as TGTGCCAGCTCCCCCGGGGCGTCCTACGAGCAGTACTTC. Together with reference TRBV18 and TRBJ2-7, the CDR3 gives the full variable domain: NAGVMQNPRHLVRRRGQEARLRCSPMKGHSHVYWYRQLPEEGLKFMVYLQKENIIDESGMPKERFSAEFPKEGPSILRIQQVVRGDSAAYFCASSPGASYEQYFGPGTRLTVT.

The J gene is TRBJ1-5, the V gene TRBV19; D is undetermined. CDR1 and CDR2 (germline): LNHDA, SQIVND (reference sequence). V was shortened by 7 bases and J by 4 bases, with 8 bases between the two germline ends. CDR3 length: 12 amino acids. The CDR3, as DNA: TGTGCCAGTAACTTCAAGAATCAGCCCCAGCATTTT. It encodes CASNFKNQPQHF.

The chain couples TRBV2 to TRBJ2-1, with TRBD2 matching 11 bases. Germline CDR1 is SNHLY and CDR2 is FYNNEI. The J segment lost 7 bases and the V segment lost 6 bases, leaving 8 bases of the junction unmatched. The CDR3 contains 15 residues. CDR3: CASRNSGGAGNEQFF. DNA of the CDR3: TGTGCCAGCAGGAATAGCGGGGGGGCCGGTAATGAGCAGTTCTTC.

The chain joins TRBV28 to TRBJ2-6, with a possible D match to TRBD2 (6 bases). Deletions cut 0 bases from V and 2 bases from J, with 8 bases between. CDR3 size: 16 residues. Per the germline V gene, CDR1 is MDHEN and CDR2 is SYDVKM. CDR3 protein: CASSLWGGPGANVLTF. DNA of the CDR3: TGTGCCAGCAGTTTATGGGGAGGACCTGGGGCCAACGTCCTGACTTTC.

This sequence joins TRBV30 and TRBJ2-5; no clear D gene. This CDR3 spans 11 amino acids. Germline values: CDR1 GTSNPN, CDR2 SVGIG (reference sequence). Trimming stripped 0 bases from V and 5 bases from J, with 4 bases between. CDR3 region: CAWSVKETQYF. The CDR3 DNA follows: TGTGCCTGGAGTGTAAAGGAGACCCAGTACTTC. Full variable domain (remainder filled in from reference TRBV30 and TRBJ2-5): SQTIHQWPATLVQPVGSPLSLECTVEGTSNPNLYWYRQAAGRGLQLLFYSVGIGQISSEVPQNLSASRPQDRQFILSSKKLLLSDSGFYLCAWSVKETQYFGPGTRLLVL.

This clone was seen just once. Its ends do not fully match the called genes, so a read error is possible. The rearrangement links TRBV7-7 to TRBJ2-7; 8 positions agree with TRBD2. CDR1 is SSHAT, CDR2 FNYEAQ, per germline (reference sequence). The CDR3 has 16 amino acids. CDR3 coding DNA: TGTGCTAGCAGCTTAGCGCCCGGGACTAGGGCCTACGAGCAGTACTTC. This codes for CASSLAPGTRAYEQYF.

In its sample, this clone was seen a few times. The rearrangement joins TRBV4-1 to TRBJ1-2; D is perhaps TRBD1 (6 bases). The V end lost 7 bases, the J end lost 6 bases, and 21 bases lay between the germline ends. CDR1 and CDR2 (germline): MGHRA, YSYEKL. The CDR3 contains 15 residues. CDR3 nucleotides: TGCGCCAGCAATATCCTCCCGGGACATGAGAATGGCTACACCTTC. Its translation is CASNILPGHENGYTF.

The chain is built from TRBV7-6 and TRBJ2-1, with no clear D. Trimming left V 1 base short and J 8 bases short, with 15 bases between. Per the germline V gene, CDR1 is SGHVS and CDR2 is FNYEAQ. This CDR3 has 15 amino acids. CDR3 loop: CASSLVAENLHEQFF. The CDR3 coding sequence is TGTGCCAGCAGCTTAGTGGCCGAAAATCTACATGAGCAGTTCTTC.

In its sample, this clone was seen once. The CDR3 reads CASSQDHGAVSNYGYTF. The CDR3 bases are TGTGCCAGCAGCCAAGATCATGGGGCAGTCTCTAACTATGGCTACACCTTC. The chain couples TRBV4-2 to TRBJ1-2, with D possibly matching TRBD1 (5 bases). The CDR3 runs 17 residues. V lost 0 bases and J 0 bases, leaving 14 bases between the germline ends. From germline, CDR1 is LGHNA and CDR2 YNFKEQ.

This chain uses TRBV19 with TRBJ1-5, with D hard to call. Trimming took off 9 bases at V and 0 bases at J, with 12 bases between the two ends. This CDR3 spans 14 amino acids. Germline CDR1 reads LNHDA; CDR2 reads SQIVND (reference sequence). Here the CDR3 reads CASSDPYSNQPQHF. DNA for the CDR3: TGTGCCAGCTCCGACCCCTATAGCAATCAGCCCCAGCATTTT.

Worth noting for this clone: A junction boundary mismatches the germline segment, possibly from a read error. This chain uses TRBV2 with TRBJ2-4, with TRBD1 as a possible D gene (6 bases). Germline V gene sequence: CDR1 SNHLY, CDR2 FYNNEI. The CDR3 is 14 amino acids. CDR3 region: CASRDRFATNIQYF. The CDR3 DNA is TGTGCCAGCAGGGACAGATTCGCCACAAACATTCAGTACTTC.

The chain is built from TRBV4-2 and TRBJ1-4; D unclear. The CDR3 covers 14 residues. The V end lost 5 bases, the J end lost 12 bases, and 19 bases lay between the germline ends. In germline, CDR1 is LGHNA, CDR2 YNFKEQ. Here the CDR3 DNA reads TGTGCCAGCAGCTCTGCAGGCAGAAGGAGAGAACTGTTTTTT. Translated: CASSSAGRRRELFF.

The rearrangement uses TRBV4-3 and TRBJ1-1; D is undetermined. V dropped 2 bases and J dropped 0 bases, with 13 bases sitting between them. Germline loops: CDR1 LGHNA, CDR2 YSLEER. The CDR3 loop spans 16 amino acids. The CDR3 DNA is TGCGCCAGCAGCCAAAACACCTTGCAGATGAACACTGAAGCTTTCTTT. This sequence encodes CASSQNTLQMNTEAFF.